This TCR beta chain is drawn from a study of T-cell reconstitution after alpha-beta-depleted transplantation in children. This sample's TCRbeta library carried unique molecular identifier barcodes. Via MiXCR, TCRdb re-called the PCR reads, giving one row per CDR3 protein. The table records some 500,000 distinct CDR3 sequences, around 19% of them present only once. This clonotype was seen only once. This CDR3 comprises 14 residues. V was pared by 8 bases and J by 6 bases, with 20 bases between. Germline V gene lookup returns CDR1 SNHLY and CDR2 FYNNEI. This chain links TRBV2 with TRBJ2-7; D gene ambiguous. The source was PBMCs from the stem cell graft donor, collected from the stem cell graft. The sequence was collected from a human donor who donated a stem cell graft to a child with acute lymphoblastic leukemia. The DNA of the CDR3 is TGTGCCAGCGGAGTGGATCAAACAGTAGGCGAGCAGTACTTC. As protein: CASGVDQTVGEQYF.